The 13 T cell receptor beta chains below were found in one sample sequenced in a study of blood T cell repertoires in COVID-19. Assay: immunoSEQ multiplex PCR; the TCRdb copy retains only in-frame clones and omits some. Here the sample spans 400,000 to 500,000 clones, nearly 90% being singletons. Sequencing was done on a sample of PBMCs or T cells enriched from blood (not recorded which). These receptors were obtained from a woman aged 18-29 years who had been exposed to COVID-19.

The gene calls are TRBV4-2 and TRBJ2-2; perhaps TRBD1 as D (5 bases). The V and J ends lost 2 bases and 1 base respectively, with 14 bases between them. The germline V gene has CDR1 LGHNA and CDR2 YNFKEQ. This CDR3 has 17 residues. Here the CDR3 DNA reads TGTGCCAGCAGCCAAAGACTGACAGAAAGGAACACCGGGGAGCTGTTTTTT. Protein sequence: CASSQRLTERNTGELFF.

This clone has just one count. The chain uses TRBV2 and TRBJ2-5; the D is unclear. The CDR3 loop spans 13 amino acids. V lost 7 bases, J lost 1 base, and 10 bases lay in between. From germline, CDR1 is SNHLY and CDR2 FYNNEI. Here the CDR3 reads CASIRGIQETQYF. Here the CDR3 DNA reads TGTGCCAGCATTCGAGGAATCCAAGAGACCCAGTACTTC.

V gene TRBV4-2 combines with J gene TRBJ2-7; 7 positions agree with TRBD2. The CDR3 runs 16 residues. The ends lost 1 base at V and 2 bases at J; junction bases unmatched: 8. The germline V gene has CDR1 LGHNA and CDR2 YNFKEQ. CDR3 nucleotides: TGTGCCAGCAGCCAAGTTGCGGCTAGCGGTACCTACGAGCAGTACTTC. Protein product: CASSQVAASGTYEQYF.

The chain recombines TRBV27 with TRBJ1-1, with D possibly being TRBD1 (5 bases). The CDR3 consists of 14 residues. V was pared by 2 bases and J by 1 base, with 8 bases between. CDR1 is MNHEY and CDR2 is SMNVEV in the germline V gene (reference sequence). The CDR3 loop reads CASSLGRGNTEAFF. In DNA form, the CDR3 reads TGTGCCAGCAGTTTAGGGAGGGGGAACACTGAAGCTTTCTTT.

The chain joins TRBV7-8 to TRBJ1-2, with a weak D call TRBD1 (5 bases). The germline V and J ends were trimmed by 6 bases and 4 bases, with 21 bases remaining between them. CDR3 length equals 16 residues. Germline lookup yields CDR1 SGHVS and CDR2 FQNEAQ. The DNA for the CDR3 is TGTGCCAGCAGTCGTGGGGGAGGCACTACAACCTATGGCTACACCTTC. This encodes CASSRGGGTTTYGYTF.

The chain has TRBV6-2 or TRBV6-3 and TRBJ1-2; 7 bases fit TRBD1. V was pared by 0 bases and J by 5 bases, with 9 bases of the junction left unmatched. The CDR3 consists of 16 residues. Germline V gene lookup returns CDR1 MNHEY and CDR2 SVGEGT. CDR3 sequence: CASSYSAPTGFYGYTF. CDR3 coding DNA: TGTGCCAGCAGTTACTCGGCCCCGACAGGGTTTTATGGCTACACCTTC.

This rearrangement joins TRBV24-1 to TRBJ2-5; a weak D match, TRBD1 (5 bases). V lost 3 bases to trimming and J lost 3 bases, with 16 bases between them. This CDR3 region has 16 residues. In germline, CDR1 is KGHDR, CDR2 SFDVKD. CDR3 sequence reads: CATSDPRRGSEETQYF. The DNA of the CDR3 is TGTGCCACCAGTGATCCAAGAAGGGGTAGTGAAGAGACCCAGTACTTC.

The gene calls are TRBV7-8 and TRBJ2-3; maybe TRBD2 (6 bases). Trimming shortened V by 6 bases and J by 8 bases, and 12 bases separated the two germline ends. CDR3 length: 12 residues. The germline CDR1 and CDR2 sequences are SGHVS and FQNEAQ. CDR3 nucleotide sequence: TGTGCCAGCAGGGGGACTTTAGCTACGCAGTATTTT. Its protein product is CASRGTLATQYF.

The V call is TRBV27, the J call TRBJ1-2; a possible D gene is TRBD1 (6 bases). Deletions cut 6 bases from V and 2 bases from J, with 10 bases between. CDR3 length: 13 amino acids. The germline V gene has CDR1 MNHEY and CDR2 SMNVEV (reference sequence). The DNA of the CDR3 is TGTGCCAGCAGATTCAGGGGAAACTATGGCTACACCTTC. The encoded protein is CASRFRGNYGYTF.

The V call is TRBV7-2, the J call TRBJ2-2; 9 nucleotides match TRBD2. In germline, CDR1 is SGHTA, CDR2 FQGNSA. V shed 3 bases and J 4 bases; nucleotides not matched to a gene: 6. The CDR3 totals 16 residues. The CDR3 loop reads CASSLLAGVATGELFF. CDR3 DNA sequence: TGTGCCAGCAGCTTGTTAGCGGGAGTGGCCACCGGGGAGCTGTTTTTT.

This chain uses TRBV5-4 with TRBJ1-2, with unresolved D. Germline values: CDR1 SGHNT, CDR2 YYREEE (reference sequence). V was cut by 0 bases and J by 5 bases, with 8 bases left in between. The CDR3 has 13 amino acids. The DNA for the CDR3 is TGTGCCAGCAGCTTGGAGGCGGTTTATGGCTACACCTTC. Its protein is CASSLEAVYGYTF.

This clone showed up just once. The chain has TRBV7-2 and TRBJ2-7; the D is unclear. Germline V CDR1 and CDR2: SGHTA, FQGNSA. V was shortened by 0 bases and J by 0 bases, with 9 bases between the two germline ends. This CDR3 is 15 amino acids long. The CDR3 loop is CASSLAWRNSYEQYF. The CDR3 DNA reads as TGTGCCAGCAGCTTAGCGTGGCGGAACTCCTACGAGCAGTACTTC. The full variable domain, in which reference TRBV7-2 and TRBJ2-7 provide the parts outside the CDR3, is GAGVSQSPSNKVTEKGKDVELRCDPISGHTALYWYRQSLGQGLEFLIYFQGNSAPDKSGLPSDRFSAERTGGSVSTLTIQRTQQEDSAVYLCASSLAWRNSYEQYFGPGTRLTVT.

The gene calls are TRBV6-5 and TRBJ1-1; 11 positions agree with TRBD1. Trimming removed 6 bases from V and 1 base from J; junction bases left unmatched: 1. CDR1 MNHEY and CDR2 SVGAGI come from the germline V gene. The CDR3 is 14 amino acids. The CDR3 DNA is TGTGCCAGCAGAGGGACAGGGGGGAACACTGAAGCTTTCTTT. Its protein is CASRGTGGNTEAFF.